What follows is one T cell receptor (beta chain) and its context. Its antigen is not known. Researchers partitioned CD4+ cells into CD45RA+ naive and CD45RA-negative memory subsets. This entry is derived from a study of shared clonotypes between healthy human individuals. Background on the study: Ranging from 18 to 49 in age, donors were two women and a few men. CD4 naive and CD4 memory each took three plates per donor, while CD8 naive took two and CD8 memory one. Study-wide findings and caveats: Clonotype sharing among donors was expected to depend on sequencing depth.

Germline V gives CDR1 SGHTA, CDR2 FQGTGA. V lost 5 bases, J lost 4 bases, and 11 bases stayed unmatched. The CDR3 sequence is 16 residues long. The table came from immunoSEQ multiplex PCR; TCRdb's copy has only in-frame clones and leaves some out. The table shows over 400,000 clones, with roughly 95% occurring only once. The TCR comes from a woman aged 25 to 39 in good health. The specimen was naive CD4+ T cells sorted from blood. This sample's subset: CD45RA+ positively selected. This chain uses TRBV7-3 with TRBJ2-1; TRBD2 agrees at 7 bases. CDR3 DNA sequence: TGTGCCAGCAGCCCCATAGCGGGTGCGATATACAATGAGCAGTTCTTC. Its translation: CASSPIAGAIYNEQFF.